Listed below are T cell receptor beta chains from one sample, sequenced in a study of blood T cells in healthy people across ages. TCRdb fed the 5' RACE reads into MiXCR, producing one record per CDR3 protein. The sample has roughly 800,000 distinct CDR3 sequences; about 62% are singletons. Sequenced: blood. These receptors were obtained from a man aged 25 to 40 in good health. The conserved cysteine and the conserved F or W are not part of the CDR3 here.

AISGSPGYGYT	TRBV10-3	TRBJ1-2
ASSLGASGSSDTQY	TRBV28	TRBJ2-3
ASSLQDQVYYGYT	TRBV11-2	TRBJ1-2
SVGDRAYEQY	TRBV29-1	TRBJ2-7
ASSVVWSGQF	TRBV9	TRBJ2-1
ASSQGEDQRQETQY	TRBV4-2	TRBJ2-5
ASSVIQGYEQY	TRBV7-9	.
ASSSGLAEAETQY	TRBV27	TRBJ2-5
ASSLRGQGLTYEQY	TRBV7-2	TRBJ2-7
ASSFDRGNEQY	TRBV7-2	.
ASSLSWNQPQH	TRBV7-2	TRBJ1-5
ASSLGPGLGYT	TRBV5-6	TRBJ1-2
SARSLLGPTYNEQF	TRBV20-1	TRBJ2-1
ASKNLGAGEQY	TRBV27	TRBJ2-5
ASSLGLAGDNTDTQY	TRBV5-1	TRBJ2-3
SLGAGTDTQY	TRBV29-1	TRBJ2-3
AISAAYEQY	TRBV10-3	TRBJ2-7
SVEEGPYEQY	TRBV29-1	TRBJ2-7
SGQVADEKLF	TRBV29-1	TRBJ1-4
ASSQELRGGRIYYGYT	TRBV4-1	TRBJ1-2
AIKPTGTGFNEQY	TRBV10-3	TRBJ2-7
ASSWTSGGTDTQY	TRBV12-3/TRBV12-4	TRBJ2-3
SVEGTSFWDEQF	TRBV29-1	TRBJ2-1
ASSHDPTGTGRETQY	TRBV3-1	TRBJ2-5
ASSQGQERWDTEAF	TRBV4-2	TRBJ1-1
ASSYQADTQY	TRBV6-2/TRBV6-3	TRBJ2-3
ASSPGTGGVYEQY	TRBV5-1	TRBJ2-7
ASSGLAGGPGELF	TRBV6-1	TRBJ2-2
SARKPGLATDTQY	TRBV20-1	TRBJ2-3
ASSYSLAGSYEQY	TRBV6-5	TRBJ2-7
ASSLMVGISGANVLT	TRBV7-9	TRBJ2-6
SATRDWFDTQY	TRBV20-1	TRBJ2-3
ATASALGQPQH	TRBV10-3	TRBJ1-5
ASSQDNGRRTDTQY	TRBV4-2	TRBJ2-3
ASSFELAGEQY	TRBV27	TRBJ2-7
ASSPTRGGYT	TRBV7-9	TRBJ1-2
ADKRGPHVYGNEQF	TRBV9	TRBJ2-1
ASSGDLAGGFGEQF	TRBV12-3/TRBV12-4	TRBJ2-1
SARGSGRAYEEQY	TRBV20-1	TRBJ2-4
ASRRPGSGARQF	TRBV6-5	TRBJ2-1
SAQTYTNYGYT	TRBV20-1	TRBJ1-2
SARRDSNNSPLH	TRBV20-1	TRBJ1-6
ASSSARWGYEQY	TRBV7-9	TRBJ2-7
SARALAGGFSTDTQY	TRBV20-1	TRBJ2-3
ASSSGTIYEQY	TRBV6-5	TRBJ2-7
ASKKGQGAFETQY	TRBV6-5	TRBJ2-5
SASWDRAFGGYT	TRBV20-1	TRBJ1-2
ASNGGGGGDMQY	TRBV12-3/TRBV12-4	TRBJ2-3
ASSLQVGSYNEQF	TRBV28	TRBJ2-1
SGPGTGVLMVIGQF	TRBV29-1	TRBJ2-1
ASSPQAGGIDTQY	TRBV7-2	TRBJ2-3
ASSPRTVGTDGNTIY	TRBV18	TRBJ1-3
ASSQVVSGANVLT	TRBV4-3	TRBJ2-6
ASSNGLVDGDGYT	TRBV7-6	TRBJ1-2
ASSEQGGSKNIQY	TRBV2	TRBJ2-4